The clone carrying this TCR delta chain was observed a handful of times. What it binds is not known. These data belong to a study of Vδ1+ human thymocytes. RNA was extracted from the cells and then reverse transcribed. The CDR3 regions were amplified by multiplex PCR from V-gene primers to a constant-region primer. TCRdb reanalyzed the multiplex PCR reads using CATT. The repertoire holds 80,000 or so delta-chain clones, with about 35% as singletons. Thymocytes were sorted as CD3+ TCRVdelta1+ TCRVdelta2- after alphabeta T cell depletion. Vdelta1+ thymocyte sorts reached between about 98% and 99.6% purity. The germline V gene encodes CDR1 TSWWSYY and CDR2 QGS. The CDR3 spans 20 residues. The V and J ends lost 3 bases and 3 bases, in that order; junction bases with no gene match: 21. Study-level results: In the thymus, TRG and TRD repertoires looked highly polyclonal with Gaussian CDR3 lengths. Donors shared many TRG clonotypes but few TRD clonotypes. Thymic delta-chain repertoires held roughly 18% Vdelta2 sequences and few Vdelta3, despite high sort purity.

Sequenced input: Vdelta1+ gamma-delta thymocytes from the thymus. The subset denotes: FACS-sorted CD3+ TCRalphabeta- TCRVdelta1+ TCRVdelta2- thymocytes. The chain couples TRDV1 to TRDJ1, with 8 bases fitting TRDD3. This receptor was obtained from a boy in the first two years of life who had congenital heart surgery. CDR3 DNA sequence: TGTGCTCTTGGGGACCTGCCATCACGGCCGTATGGGGGATTACCCGATAAACTCATCTTT. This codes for CALGDLPSRPYGGLPDKLIF.